Sequencing of this T cell receptor (beta chain) was carried out in a study of human T cells and chemical hapten exposure. Study background: Patch tests delivered 0.01% DPC to the upper back and were evaluated at 6 days.

This clonotype occurred many times. The library put unique molecular identifiers onto individual cDNA molecules. In TCRdb, the RACE reads were re-called with MiXCR into one record per CDR3 protein. This repertoire shows 300,000 to 450,000 distinct CDR3 sequences, approximately 5.1% found once; its top ten account for approximately 2.8%. From germline, CDR1 is SGHRS and CDR2 YFSETQ. The V and J ends lost 0 bases and 7 bases, in that order; junction bases with no gene match: 3. This CDR3 has 15 amino acids. As to time point: pre-sensitization, week 0. Treatment here: therapeutic diphenylcyclopropenone sensitization with weekly scalp DPC.

The TCR originated in a woman between 45 and 65 years old with alopecia areata. Some clones in this sample may be carry-over from other donors' samples. This rearrangement joins TRBV5-1 to TRBJ2-1, with 11 bases identical to TRBD1. This specimen was whole blood, taken in connection with sensitization to the hapten diphenylcyclopropenone (DPC). The CDR3 reads CASSLAGQGANEQFF. In nucleotides, the CDR3 is TGCGCCAGCAGCTTGGCCGGACAGGGGGCTAATGAGCAGTTCTTC. Full variable domain (missing parts from reference TRBV5-1 and TRBJ2-1): KAGVTQTPRYLIKTRGQQVTLSCSPISGHRSVSWYQQTPGQGLQFLFEYFSETQRNKGNFPGRFSGRQFSNSRSEMNVSTLELGDSALYLCASSLAGQGANEQFFGPGTRLTVL.